The entry below describes one T cell receptor beta chain. The entry originates in a study of T cell responses to AZD1222 COVID-19 vaccine. The overall study: Recipients boosted at about 4 weeks or about 12 weeks are pooled.

Libraries were prepared by immunoSEQ multiplex PCR; TCRdb keeps only in-frame clonotypes and omits some of them. Among roughly 80,000 clones listed, around four fifths were seen once. Source: peripheral blood, taken on day 0 of AZD1222 vaccination. The sequence derives from an adult in good health.

The CDR3 region is CASSEEGTGVPHSGNTIYF. For the CDR3, the DNA is TGTGCCAGCAGTGAAGAAGGGACAGGGGTACCCCACTCTGGAAACACCATATATTTT. The J gene is TRBJ1-3, the V gene TRBV2; TRBD1 matches 10 bases. Germline CDR1 reads SNHLY; CDR2 reads FYNNEI. Losses at the gene ends were 1 base for V and 0 bases for J; bases not matched to a gene: 9. The length of the CDR3 is 19 residues.